The source of this T cell receptor (beta chain) is a study of immune heterogeneity within non-small cell lung tumors. Amplification of TCR beta CDR3 was performed by multiplex PCR with 32 V and 13 J primers. Each CDR3 protein is one row after TCRdb ran MiXCR on the multiplex PCR reads. Of 22,000 or so distinct CDR3 sequences detected, 25% to 35% appear once; the ten largest clones hold around 4.5%. Overall study findings and caveats: While identical dominant CDR3 beta clonotypes recurred across tumor sites within a patient, high-frequency clones unique to individual sites also appeared.

The V and J ends lost 3 bases and 0 bases, in that order; junction bases with no gene match: 6. CDR1 MNHEY and CDR2 SMNVEV come from the germline V gene (reference sequence). This CDR3 is 17 amino acids long. With 600 ng used per sample, the template was genomic DNA from bulk tumor. Surgery yielded several widely spaced biopsies per primary tumor. Each patient presented with untreated, newly diagnosed non-small cell lung cancer and received curative surgery. On this clonotype itself: The target antigen is unknown.

Sequenced input: lung tumor tissue. The rearrangement links TRBV27 to TRBJ2-1, with 9 bases fitting TRBD2. The TCR was taken from a middle-aged man with non-small cell lung cancer. CDR3 nucleotides: TGTGCCAGCAGTTTGCGGACTAGCGCGAGCTCCTACAATGAGCAGTTCTTC. It yields the protein CASSLRTSASSYNEQFF.